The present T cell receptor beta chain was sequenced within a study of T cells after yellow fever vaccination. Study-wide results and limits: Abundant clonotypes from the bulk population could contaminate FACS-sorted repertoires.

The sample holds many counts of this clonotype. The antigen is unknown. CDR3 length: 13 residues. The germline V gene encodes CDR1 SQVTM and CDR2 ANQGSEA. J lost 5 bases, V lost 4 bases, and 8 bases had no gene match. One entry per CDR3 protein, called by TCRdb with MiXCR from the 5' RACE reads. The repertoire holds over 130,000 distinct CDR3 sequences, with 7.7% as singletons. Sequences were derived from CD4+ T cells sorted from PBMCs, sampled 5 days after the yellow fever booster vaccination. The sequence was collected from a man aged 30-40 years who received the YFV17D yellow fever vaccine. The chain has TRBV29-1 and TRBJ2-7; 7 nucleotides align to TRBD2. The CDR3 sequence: CSVVERGPHEQYF. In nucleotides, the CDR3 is TGCAGCGTTGTGGAGCGGGGCCCGCACGAGCAGTACTTC.